The entry that follows covers one T cell receptor beta chain sequence. The data belong to a study of patients and donors after allogeneic stem cell transplantation. TCRdb independently ran MiXCR on the RT-PCR reads; one entry per CDR3 protein. The sample lists some 960,000 distinct CDR3 sequences; roughly 18% were seen once. The CDR3 sequence is 13 residues long. Per germline, CDR1 SEHNR and CDR2 FQNEAQ (reference sequence). Losses at the gene ends were 4 bases for V and 1 base for J; bases not matched to a gene: 1. The J gene is TRBJ2-7, the V gene TRBV7-9, with 7 bases lining up with TRBD1. Sequenced input: blood, either unsorted or a sorted T cell fraction (not recorded which). The receptor was isolated from a human donor who was either an allogeneic HSCT recipient or a stem cell or donor lymphocyte infusion donor (not recorded which). It is not recorded whose cells these are; they may come from a transplant donor. Here the CDR3 reads CASSSQGSYEQYF. CDR3 in DNA: TGTGCCAGCAGCTCACAGGGGTCCTACGAGCAGTACTTC.